Listed below are T cell receptor beta chains from one sample, sequenced in a study of blood T cell repertoires in COVID-19. Clones were read by immunoSEQ multiplex PCR, and TCRdb kept only the in-frame ones, dropping some. The profile shows 200,000 to 250,000 clones, 70% to 90% of them singletons. Sequences were obtained from PBMCs or T cells enriched from blood (not recorded which). Source of these receptors: a man aged 35 to 55 who had recovered from COVID-19. The CDR3 runs from the conserved cysteine through the conserved F or W. D genes are given only for firm matches. Size values are once, few and many counts, or a class for expanded clones, and some rows have none.

>TRBV6-5|NA|TRBD1|TRBJ1-5
TGTGCCAGCAGTTACTCGGGACAGTCTAATCAGCCCCAGCATTTT
CASSYSGQSNQPQHF
>TRBV18|once|NA|TRBJ1-4
TGTGCCAGCTCACCCCTGAGGGGGGGAGGCGAAAAACTGTTTTTT
CASSPLRGGGEKLFF
>TRBV19|NA|TRBD2|TRBJ2-1
TGTGCCAGTAGGGAGACTAGCGGGAGCTTAGGGAATGAGCAGTTCTTC
CASRETSGSLGNEQFF
>TRBV30|NA|TRBD1|TRBJ2-3
TGTGCCTGGAGTATACAGGGGCGATTTTCCACAGATACGCAGTATTTT
CAWSIQGRFSTDTQYF
>TRBV18|NA|TRBD1|TRBJ1-3
TGTGCCAGCTCACCAGGGACAGTCTCTGGAAACACCATATATTTT
CASSPGTVSGNTIYF
>TRBV9|NA|TRBD1|TRBJ1-6
TGTGCCAGCAGCGTAGAACAGGGGAATTCACCCCTCCACTTT
CASSVEQGNSPLHF
>TRBV7-2|NA|NA|TRBJ2-7
TGTGCCAGCCGGGGGTTTAACGAGCAGTACTTC
CASRGFNEQYF
>TRBV9|NA|NA|TRBJ1-1
TGTGCCAGCAGCCTCCGTGCAGGGGAGGGTAACACTGAAGCTTTCTTT
CASSLRAGEGNTEAFF
>TRBV4-1|NA|TRBD2|TRBJ2-5
TGCGCCAGCAGCCAAGACAGCGGGGGGCCCGATGGGGAGACCCAGTACTTC
CASSQDSGGPDGETQYF
>TRBV29-1|NA|TRBD2|TRBJ2-1
TGCAGCGTTGAAGATCAAACTAGCGGGACAAGAGGGCATGAGCAGTTCTTC
CSVEDQTSGTRGHEQFF
>TRBV19|NA|TRBD1|TRBJ1-2
TGTGCCAGTAAACTAATCAGGGGGCTGGACTATGGCTACACCTTC
CASKLIRGLDYGYTF
>TRBV6-5|once|TRBD1|TRBJ1-4
TGTGCCAGCAGTTACTCCGGGACAGGGGGCGATGAAAAACTGTTTTTT
CASSYSGTGGDEKLFF
>TRBV2|NA|NA|TRBJ1-2
TGTGCCAGCAGTGAAGCGGGCTTTAACTATGGCTACACCTTC
CASSEAGFNYGYTF
>TRBV9|NA|TRBD2|TRBJ2-1
TGTGCCAGCAGCGAAAGCGGGAGCTCCTACAATGAGCAGTTCTTC
CASSESGSSYNEQFF
>TRBV9|NA|TRBD2|TRBJ2-7
TGTGCCAGCAGCCCACGGGCACTAGCGGGGAACTACGAGCAGTACTTC
CASSPRALAGNYEQYF
>TRBV27|few|NA|TRBJ2-6
TGTGCCAGCAGTATCAGGGGGGCCAACGTCCTGACTTTC
CASSIRGANVLTF
>TRBV30|once|TRBD1|TRBJ2-1
TGTGCCCTGCAGGACAGGCAAGAGCAGTTCTTC
CALQDRQEQFF
>TRBV7-2|NA|NA|TRBJ2-6
TGTGCCAGCAGCTTAGGGGCAGGTTCTATTGGGGCCAACGTCCTGACTTTC
CASSLGAGSIGANVLTF
>TRBV9|few|TRBD1|TRBJ2-3
TGTGCCAGCAGAGGACAGGGGGGCACAGATACGCAGTATTTT
CASRGQGGTDTQYF
>TRBV5-1|NA|NA|TRBJ1-2
TGCGCCAGCAGCTTGGAGGCAGGGTCGGGTGGCTACACCTTC
CASSLEAGSGGYTF
>TRBV28|NA|NA|TRBJ1-2
TGTGCCAGCAGTTTGGGGTCAGGGCAGGATGGCTACACCTTC
CASSLGSGQDGYTF
>TRBV19|NA|TRBD1|TRBJ1-5
TGTGCCAGTAGTTCGGACAGGGGGTTGAGGAGCAATCAGCCCCAGCATTTT
CASSSDRGLRSNQPQHF
>TRBV5-1|many|TRBD2|TRBJ2-1
TGCGCCAGCAGCTCGACCGCACTAGCGGGGGTTGAGCAGTTCTTC
CASSSTALAGVEQFF
>TRBV7-9|few|NA|TRBJ2-2
TGTGCCAGCAGCTTAGTGGTCAGGAACACCGGGGAGCTGTTTTTT
CASSLVVRNTGELFF
>TRBV11-2|once|NA|TRBJ2-7
TGTGCCAGCAGCTTTGGCGGGACCTACGAGCAGTACTTC
CASSFGGTYEQYF
>TRBV6-5|NA|TRBD1|TRBJ2-7
TGTGCCAGCAGTTACAGGGGACAGGCATACTACGAGCAGTACTTC
CASSYRGQAYYEQYF
>TRBV19|few|NA|TRBJ1-6
TGTGCCAGTAGTTTCAAAGGGATCGAGACAGCAACTAATTCACCCCTCCACTTT
CASSFKGIETATNSPLHF
>TRBV19|NA|TRBD2|TRBJ2-1
TGTGCCACAAGACTAGCGGGGGGACACAATGAGCAGTTCTTC
CATRLAGGHNEQFF
>TRBV6-5|NA|TRBD2|TRBJ2-1
TGTGCCAGCAGTTACCCCGGGACTAGTGTGCAGTTCTTC
CASSYPGTSVQFF
>TRBV29-1|once|TRBD1|TRBJ1-2
TGCAGCACCCTCCGGGACAGTGGATATGGCTACACCTTC
CSTLRDSGYGYTF
>TRBV24-1|once|TRBD1|TRBJ1-5
TGTGCCACCCAACAACCCAAGACAGGGGGAAATCAGCCCCAGCATTTT
CATQQPKTGGNQPQHF
>TRBV7-6|NA|TRBD1|TRBJ2-7
TGTGCCAGCAGAGGAGGGGGGACAGGGTCCTACGAGCAGTACTTC
CASRGGGTGSYEQYF
>TRBV2|NA|TRBD1|TRBJ1-5
TGTGCCAGCCGGGACAGGGAACTTCATCAGCCCCAGCATTTT
CASRDRELHQPQHF